Each of the 32 T cell receptor beta chains below was sequenced from the same sample in a study of technical replicates of blood from four donors. Here immunoSEQ multiplex PCR was the method, and the copy in TCRdb shows in-frame clones only, minus some. The table records 60,000 to 85,000 clones, about 91% of them present only once. Sequenced sample: T cells isolated from PBMCs. Receptors originate from a human donor in good health.

This clone was seen once. The chain uses TRBV5-1 and TRBJ1-1; maybe TRBD1 (5 bases). The CDR3 has 14 residues. Germline V gene data show CDR1 as SGHRS and CDR2 as YFSETQ. The ends were cut back, 7 bases at V and 3 bases at J, with 16 bases in the middle. The CDR3 nucleotides read TGCGCCAGCGGCAGGGATAACCTAGACACTGAAGCTTTCTTT. This encodes CASGRDNLDTEAFF. Full variable domain (rest looked up from reference TRBV5-1 and TRBJ1-1): KAGVTQTPRYLIKTRGQQVTLSCSPISGHRSVSWYQQTPGQGLQFLFEYFSETQRNKGNFPGRFSGRQFSNSRSEMNVSTLELGDSALYLCASGRDNLDTEAFFGQGTRLTVV.

V gene TRBV2 combines with J gene TRBJ1-5; D gene uncertain. The ends were cut back, 3 bases at V and 7 bases at J, with 13 bases in the middle. Germline V gene data show CDR1 as SNHLY and CDR2 as FYNNEI. This CDR3 region has 14 residues. CDR3 in DNA: TGTGCCAGCAGTGATTTCGAGGTGGAACAGCCCCAGCATTTT. This translates into CASSDFEVEQPQHF. Variable domain in full (rest from reference TRBV2 and TRBJ1-5): EPEVTQTPSHQVTQMGQEVILRCVPISNHLYFYWYRQILGQKVEFLVSFYNNEISEKSEIFDDQFSVERPDGSNFTLKIRSTKLEDSAMYFCASSDFEVEQPQHFGDGTRLSIL.

V and J are TRBV12-5 and TRBJ1-1; unclear D gene. This CDR3 has 17 residues. Germline V gene sequence: CDR1 LGHNT, CDR2 FRNRAP. Between the trimmed V and J ends, which lost 3 bases and 2 bases, there was a span of 19 bases. In nucleotides, the CDR3 is TGTGCTAGTGGTTTCGCCACCTTCGAACGGAGCAACACTGAAGCTTTCTTT. Amino acids: CASGFATFERSNTEAFF.

V and J are TRBV11-3 and TRBJ1-1; the D is unclear. The CDR3 loop spans 14 amino acids. Trimming removed 4 bases from V and 4 bases from J, with 13 bases in between. CDR1 is SGHNT, CDR2 YENEEA, per germline. The CDR3 region is CASSSYSGGTEAFF. The CDR3 DNA reads TGTGCCAGCAGCTCATACAGCGGTGGCACTGAAGCTTTCTTT.

The chain has TRBV4-3 and TRBJ2-3; 7 positions agree with TRBD1. From germline, CDR1 is LGHNA and CDR2 YSLEER. J lost 4 bases, V lost 0 bases, and 4 bases had no gene match. The CDR3 is made up of 15 amino acids. The CDR3 loop is CASSQDRGTADTQYF. The DNA for the CDR3 is TGCGCCAGCAGCCAAGATCGTGGGACAGCAGATACGCAGTATTTT.

The chain links TRBV5-4 to TRBJ2-1; D perhaps matches TRBD2 (6 bases). The CDR3 consists of 14 residues. Germline V CDR1 and CDR2: SGHNT, YYREEE (reference sequence). Trimming stripped 3 bases from V and 6 bases from J, with 13 bases between. CDR3 sequence (DNA): TGTGCCAGCAGCTCCCCTAGCGCGTTCAATGAGCAGTTCTTC. Translation gives CASSSPSAFNEQFF.

J is TRBJ1-1 and V is TRBV9; tentative D call: TRBD1 (6 bases). The CDR3 length is 13 residues. V gave up 3 bases and J gave up 5 bases, with 11 bases separating them. Germline V lookup: CDR1 SGDLS, CDR2 YYNGEE. The CDR3 is CASSEGQGTEAFF. In DNA form, the CDR3 reads TGTGCCAGCAGCGAGGGGCAGGGGACTGAAGCTTTCTTT.

The CDR3 DNA follows: TGCAGCGTTGCCCCTGGGACTAGCTTTGAGCAGTTCTTC. It translates to CSVAPGTSFEQFF. The V gene is TRBV29-1, the J gene TRBJ2-1; 9 bases agree with TRBD2. J gave up 9 bases and V 4 bases, and 7 bases lay outside the gene matches. In germline, CDR1 is SQVTM, CDR2 ANQGSEA. The CDR3 extends over 13 amino acids.

This chain uses TRBV7-2 with TRBJ2-7; 11 bases match TRBD2. Trimming at V came to 5 bases and at J to 1 base, leaving 4 bases not matched to a gene. CDR3 length: 15 residues. Germline V gene sequence: CDR1 SGHTA, CDR2 FQGNSA. The CDR3 reads CASSQLAGDSYEQYF. The CDR3 DNA sequence: TGTGCCAGCAGCCAACTAGCGGGAGATTCCTACGAGCAGTACTTC.

The V and J genes are TRBV23-1 and TRBJ1-5, with 8 bases aligning to TRBD1. TRBV23-1 belongs to the ORF category, with a function that is uncertain. This CDR3 is 16 amino acids long. After removal of 8 bases from V and 3 bases from J, the junction contained 12 bases not matched to a gene. CDR3 sequence: CASVRKKQGVNQPQHF. The CDR3 nucleotides read TGCGCCAGCGTCCGAAAAAAACAGGGGGTCAATCAGCCCCAGCATTTT.

This chain links TRBV19 with TRBJ1-1; no reliable D call. Germline V gene lookup returns CDR1 LNHDA and CDR2 SQIVND (reference sequence). This CDR3 is built from 14 residues. Between the trimmed V and J ends, which lost 0 bases and 1 base, there was a span of 6 bases. In DNA, the CDR3 is TGTGCCAGTAGTATAGATCCAGGGAACACTGAAGCTTTCTTT. Translating it yields CASSIDPGNTEAFF.

The table lists this clone with a count of one. The chain is built from TRBV25-1 and TRBJ2-7; no clear D gene. CDR1 and CDR2 from the germline V gene are MGHDK and SYGVNS. This CDR3 is 13 amino acids long. V was clipped by 4 bases and J by 0 bases, with 7 bases between them. In DNA form, the CDR3 reads TGTGCCAGCAGTGGCAGAAGCTCCTACGAGCAGTACTTC. The encoded protein is CASSGRSSYEQYF.

This clone was recorded only once. This chain connects TRBV10-3 to TRBJ2-7, with TRBD1 matching over 7 bases. V lost 11 bases to trimming and J lost 6 bases; unmatched junction nucleotides: 13. From germline, CDR1 is ENHRY and CDR2 SYGVKD. The CDR3 totals 13 residues. The CDR3 spells CAVDYQGVGEQYF. The DNA for the CDR3 is TGTGCCGTCGATTATCAGGGGGTGGGCGAGCAGTACTTC.

The chain joins TRBV9 to TRBJ1-2, with no clear D. V shed 2 bases and J shed 7 bases, with 9 bases lying between them. Per the germline V gene, CDR1 is SGDLS and CDR2 is YYNGEE. CDR3 size: 12 residues. CDR3 in DNA: TGTGCCAGCAGCGTCGGGGAATCTGGCTACACCTTC. Translated, it gives CASSVGESGYTF.

The chain links TRBV11-3 to TRBJ1-5; 7 nucleotides line up with TRBD1. CDR1 and CDR2 from the germline V gene are SGHNT and YENEEA. The CDR3 has 14 amino acids. With 11 bases clipped from V and 7 bases from J, the junction kept 14 bases outside the gene matches. The CDR3 here is CAPRHRGFGQPQHF. For the CDR3, the DNA is TGTGCCCCTCGGCACAGGGGCTTTGGCCAGCCCCAGCATTTT.

The chain links TRBV2 to TRBJ2-2; D unclear. Germline V CDR1 and CDR2: SNHLY, FYNNEI. CDR3 length: 14 amino acids. The V end was cut by 8 bases, the J end by 0 bases, with 10 bases between. CDR3 sequence reads: CASRLGANTGELFF. DNA of the CDR3: TGTGCCAGCCGTCTAGGAGCGAACACCGGGGAGCTGTTTTTT.

CDR3 in amino acids: CASSRDRITYEQYF. CDR3 bases: TGTGCCAGCAGCCGGGACAGAATAACCTACGAGCAGTACTTC. The chain is built from TRBV11-2 and TRBJ2-7, with 7 bases lining up with TRBD1. The junction had 6 bases not matched to a gene; V was cut back by 5 bases and J by 2 bases. This CDR3 comprises 14 residues. Per germline, CDR1 SGHAT and CDR2 FQNNGV.

The chain couples TRBV10-1 to TRBJ2-7, with D maybe TRBD1 (5 bases). CDR1 is WNHNN and CDR2 is SYGVQD in the germline V gene (reference sequence). The V and J ends lost 3 bases and 2 bases respectively, with 14 bases between them. The CDR3 spans 15 residues. The CDR3 coding sequence is TGCGCCAGCAGTGATTCCGACAGTAGAACCTACGAGCAGTACTTC. Translated, it gives CASSDSDSRTYEQYF.

This rearrangement joins TRBV30 to TRBJ2-2; 9 bases are shared with TRBD2. After removal of 1 base from V and 0 bases from J, the junction contained 3 bases not matched to a gene. Germline V gene data show CDR1 as GTSNPN and CDR2 as SVGIG (reference sequence). The CDR3 extends over 16 amino acids. CDR3 sequence (DNA): TGTGCCTGGAGTGACCGCGGGAGGGCGAACACCGGGGAGCTGTTTTTT. Residues: CAWSDRGRANTGELFF.

The V gene is TRBV10-2, the J gene TRBJ2-7, with 10 bases aligning to TRBD2. This CDR3 has 16 residues. From germline, CDR1 is WSHSY and CDR2 SAAADI. Trimming took 3 bases from V and 5 from J; bases not matched to a gene: 10. CDR3 amino acids: CASSEFEASGSDEQYF. The CDR3 DNA follows: TGCGCCAGCAGTGAATTTGAGGCTAGCGGGAGCGACGAGCAGTACTTC.

This rearrangement joins TRBV7-9 to TRBJ2-1; 11 bases fit TRBD2. The germline V gene encodes CDR1 SEHNR and CDR2 FQNEAQ (reference sequence). The junction had 1 base not matched to a gene; V was cut back by 6 bases and J by 0 bases. This CDR3 spans 15 amino acids. CDR3 region: CASRTSGSSYNEQFF. DNA for the CDR3: TGTGCCAGCAGAACTAGCGGGAGCTCCTACAATGAGCAGTTCTTC.

This chain uses TRBV28 with TRBJ1-1; D not resolved. The germline V gene encodes CDR1 MDHEN and CDR2 SYDVKM. Trimming stripped 7 bases from V and 6 bases from J, with 21 bases between. The CDR3 has 15 residues. CDR3 loop: CASTLRRRATAEAFF. In nucleotides, the CDR3 is TGTGCCAGCACCCTAAGAAGGAGGGCGACGGCTGAAGCTTTCTTT.

The chain combines TRBV29-1 with TRBJ2-1; 11 nucleotides match TRBD1. The ends lost 5 bases at V and 4 bases at J; junction bases unmatched: 4. The CDR3 is 14 amino acids. CDR1 and CDR2 (germline): SQVTM, ANQGSEA. CDR3 bases: TGCAGCGTTAACCGGGACAGGGGGTACAATGAGCAGTTCTTC. This translates into CSVNRDRGYNEQFF.

The sample holds one count of this clone. The V and J genes are TRBV2 and TRBJ2-3; D call uncertain. Per germline, CDR1 SNHLY and CDR2 FYNNEI. This CDR3 is built from 14 residues. V was pared by 3 bases and J by 2 bases, with 9 bases between. CDR3: CASSDIHYTDTQYF. CDR3 bases: TGTGCCAGCAGTGACATACACTACACAGATACGCAGTATTTT.

The chain joins TRBV4-2 to TRBJ2-7, with TRBD2 matching over 8 bases. CDR3 length: 14 residues. Per germline, CDR1 LGHNA and CDR2 YNFKEQ. V lost 4 bases, J lost 2 bases, and 4 bases stayed unmatched. The CDR3 DNA follows: TGTGCCAGCAGCCTGACTAGCGCAACCTACGAGCAGTACTTC. Translation: CASSLTSATYEQYF.

The CDR3 coding sequence is TGTGCCAGCAGTGAAGGGCTACTAGCCGTTCAGTACTTC. Translated, it gives CASSEGLLAVQYF. The chain employs TRBV6-1 and TRBJ2-4, with a tentative D call TRBD2 (6 bases). V was cut by 1 base and J by 11 bases, with 12 bases left in between. CDR3 length equals 13 residues. Germline V gene lookup returns CDR1 MNHNS and CDR2 SASEGT.

The gene calls are TRBV6-5 and TRBJ1-5, with unresolved D. This CDR3 has 13 residues. Germline values: CDR1 MNHEY, CDR2 SVGAGI. V was pared by 1 base and J by 7 bases, with 8 bases between. The CDR3 region is CASSYFGDQPQHF. The DNA of the CDR3 is TGTGCCAGCAGTTACTTTGGAGACCAGCCCCAGCATTTT.

The chain has TRBV7-6 and TRBJ2-5, with 9 bases that match TRBD1. The CDR3 extends over 14 amino acids. The V segment lost 3 bases and the J segment 4 bases; nucleotides outside the gene matches: 3. Germline V gene data show CDR1 as SGHVS and CDR2 as FNYEAQ. The CDR3 sequence is CASSLTTGGETQYF. As DNA, the CDR3 is TGTGCCAGCAGCTTGACGACAGGGGGAGAGACCCAGTACTTC.

The chain employs TRBV25-1 and TRBJ2-1, with D perhaps matching TRBD2 (5 bases). The CDR3 runs to 11 residues. Germline V lookup: CDR1 MGHDK, CDR2 SYGVNS. The germline V and J ends were trimmed by 10 bases and 8 bases, with 12 bases remaining between them. The CDR3 loop reads CATKSEDEQFF. The CDR3 bases are TGTGCCACCAAGTCGGAGGATGAGCAGTTCTTC.

The DNA of the CDR3 is TGTGCCAGCAGTTACCTGAGCGGGACCCTACAAGAGACCCAGTACTTC. Translating gives CASSYLSGTLQETQYF. J is TRBJ2-5 and V is TRBV6-5, with TRBD2 matching 7 bases. V was pared by 2 bases and J by 2 bases, with 8 bases of the junction left unmatched. Germline CDR1 and CDR2: MNHEY and SVGAGI. The CDR3 has 16 amino acids.

This chain joins TRBV4-2 and TRBJ1-2, with D possibly TRBD1 on 6 matching bases. CDR1 is LGHNA and CDR2 is YNFKEQ in the germline V gene. Trimming cost V 1 base and J 0 bases, with 12 bases left between them. This CDR3 spans 16 amino acids. CDR3 loop: CASSQGDRNPNYGYTF. CDR3 sequence (DNA): TGTGCCAGCAGCCAAGGCGACAGGAACCCTAACTATGGCTACACCTTC.

The chain links TRBV7-9 to TRBJ1-3; TRBD1 matches 7 bases. Germline CDR1 reads SEHNR; CDR2 reads FQNEAQ (reference sequence). The junction had 9 bases not matched to a gene; V was cut back by 4 bases and J by 9 bases. The CDR3 is 14 amino acids. This chain's CDR3 is CASSSGTESSTIYF. In DNA, the CDR3 is TGTGCCAGCAGCTCCGGGACAGAGAGTAGCACCATATATTTT.